This TCR beta chain was retrieved from a study of PD-1 blockade in classical Hodgkin lymphoma. Whole-study results and caveats: CD4+ TCR diversity rose significantly by C4D1, and CD8+ TCR diversity did not.

Method: immunoSEQ multiplex PCR; TCRdb's copy keeps in-frame clones and lacks some. Of around 100,000 clones detected, 90% appear once; the ten largest clones hold under 3%. The time point denotes: cycle 4 day 1 (C4D1), after five to seven weeks of nivolumab. Each patient relapsed following autologous stem cell transplantation, and prior brentuximab vedotin exposure differed. Each best response was a complete response, a partial response or progressive disease. Trimming took 2 bases from V and 0 from J, leaving 8 bases between them. CDR1 is SGHTA, CDR2 FQGNSA, per germline. There are 14 residues in the CDR3. A remark on this clone: Its antigen is unidentified.

The J gene is TRBJ2-7, the V gene TRBV7-2; D ambiguous. The receptor was isolated from a human donor with classical Hodgkin lymphoma. The source material was peripheral blood mononuclear cells (PBMCs), sampled before the fourth cycle of nivolumab. The CDR3 nucleotides are TGTGCCAGCAGCTTAACCGCAGCCTCCTACGAGCAGTACTTC. This codes for CASSLTAASYEQYF.